This TCR beta chain came from a study of vaccination effects on CD4 cells after COVID-19 (dated by TCRdb to between 2021 and 2022). Study-wide context: Post-vaccine samples across the study were collected a median of 72 days after the second dose, with a range of 14 to 241. The study compared SARS-CoV-2 spike-specific CD4+ TCR repertoires before and after mRNA vaccination in COVID-19 convalescent patients and infection-naive vaccine recipients. Cultures from other donors in the study were sequenced with the Oncomine TCR Beta short-read assay on an Illumina iSeq 100. The full study included 9 to 10 COVID-19 convalescent patients and a few SARS-CoV-2-naive healthy vaccine recipients. General study outcomes and caveats: Only a small number of convalescent patients were included, and no early post-infection timepoints were available, which limited the study. Among healthy vaccine recipients, nearly all vaccine-induced clones were SARS-CoV-2 mono-reactive, and just 1 of 255 was cross-reactive with common cold coronaviruses. Marked clonal contraction was observed in both infection-induced and vaccine-induced clones at late post-vaccination timepoints, consistent with waning T cell responses.

Via the germline V gene (reference sequence), CDR1 is GTSNPN and CDR2 SVGIG. Inclusive of the bounding cysteine and phenylalanine, the CDR3 is 13 residues long. The only DNA kept is the CDR3, 39 bases in frame from the first base. V sheds 2 bases and J sheds 4 bases, leaving 9 bases between their ends. This clone was seen only a few times. This receptor's antigen is unknown. The sample holds no much larger clone one base away, and base qualities are not on file. To identify antigen-specific CD4+ T cell clonotypes by their expansion, the ViraFEST assay first stimulated PBMC with viral peptide pools and then applied TCR sequencing. After about 9 days of culture, CD4+ T cells were isolated with the EasySep CD4+ T cell isolation kit. Each participant got two doses of an mRNA SARS-CoV-2 vaccine, either BNT162b2 or mRNA-1273. Healthy vaccine recipients had no prior SARS-CoV-2 infection, confirmed by negative nucleocapsid antibodies before and after vaccination. About 2.2 million PBMC per well were cultured in IMDM with 5% human AB serum, 9 to 10 IU/ml IL-2 and gentamicin, plus 10 ug/ml peptides. On days 3 and 7, half of the culture medium was replaced with fresh IL-2-containing medium. Unless otherwise noted, each peptide stimulation condition was cultured in triplicate wells. PBMC were separated from whole blood using Ficoll-Paque Plus gradient centrifugation and were then either cryopreserved at -140C or used fresh. The overlapping peptide pools covered the spike proteins of SARS-CoV-2 and of the common cold coronaviruses HCoV-NL63, HCoV-OC43 and HCoV-229E. The QIAamp micro DNA kit was used to extract genomic DNA from the cultured CD4+ T cells.

The protocol used for the library was the immunoSEQ multiplex PCR assay. TCR beta CDR3 sequencing was performed on DNA from the cultured, isolated CD4+ T cells. The authors' pipeline ran thus. Non-productive TCR sequences were discarded, and reads were trimmed to the CDR3 region, with only CDR3s of 7 or more amino acids retained. Antigen-specific clonotypes were identified with the MANAFEST web app by comparing expansion in peptide wells against reference cultures. To count as positive, a clone had to show expansion at FDR<0.05 compared with the reference and with all other wells, an odds ratio above 5, and a frequency above 0.1% in two replicate wells. Cross-reactive clonotypes were defined as significantly expanded in SARS-CoV-2 spike wells and in at least one common cold coronavirus spike condition. Using the stringdist R package, CDR3 similarity was measured by Levenshtein distance, and unrooted trees were constructed with ape in R 3.6.1. TCRdb carries this immuneACCESS record with in-frame sequences only. Its versions omit some clonotypes, under half of them owing to an unresolved V gene in the studies checked, with the rest unexplained. V and J calls and clone size come straight from that table; D and trimming were deduced from the DNA. Here the sample has more than 12,000 clones; 65% to 75% occur a single time. The ten most abundant clones make up approximately 25% of the sample.

The chain couples TRBV30 to TRBJ1-5; the D gene cannot be named for sure. The TCR sequence derives from a human donor who received a COVID-19 vaccine. This material consisted of CD4+ T cells from PBMCs cultured with HCoV-NL63 spike peptides, taken after COVID-19 vaccination. The cell subset or site label for this specimen denotes: HCoV-NL63 spike overlapping peptide pool stimulation. CDR3 sequence: CAWSKDLNQPQHF. The nucleotide sequence is given as TGTGCCTGGAGTAAGGACTTAAATCAGCCCCAGCATTTT.